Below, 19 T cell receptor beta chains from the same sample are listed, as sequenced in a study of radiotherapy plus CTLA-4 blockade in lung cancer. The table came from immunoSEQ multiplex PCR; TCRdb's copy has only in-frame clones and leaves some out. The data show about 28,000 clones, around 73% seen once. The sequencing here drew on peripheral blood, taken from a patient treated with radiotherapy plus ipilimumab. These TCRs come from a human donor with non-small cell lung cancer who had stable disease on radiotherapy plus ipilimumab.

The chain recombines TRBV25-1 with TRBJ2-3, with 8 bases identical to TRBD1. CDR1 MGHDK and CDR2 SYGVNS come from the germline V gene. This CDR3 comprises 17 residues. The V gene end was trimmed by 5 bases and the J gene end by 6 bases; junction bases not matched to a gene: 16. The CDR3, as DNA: TGTGCCAGCAGTCTACCTCAAGGCGGACAGGGTTCTGATACGCAGTATTTT. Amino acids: CASSLPQGGQGSDTQYF. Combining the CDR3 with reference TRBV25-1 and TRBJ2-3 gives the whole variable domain EADIYQTPRYLVIGTGKKITLECSQTMGHDKMYWYQQDPGMELHLIHYSYGVNSTEKGDLSSESTVSRIRTEHFPLTLESARPSHTSQYLCASSLPQGGQGSDTQYFGPGTRLTVL.

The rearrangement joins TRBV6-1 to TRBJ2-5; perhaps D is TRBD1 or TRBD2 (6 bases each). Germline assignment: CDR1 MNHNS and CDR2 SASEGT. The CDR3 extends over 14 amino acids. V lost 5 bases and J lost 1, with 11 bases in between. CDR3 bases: TGTGCCAGCAGTCGGGGGACATTCCAAGAGACCCAGTACTTC. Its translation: CASSRGTFQETQYF.

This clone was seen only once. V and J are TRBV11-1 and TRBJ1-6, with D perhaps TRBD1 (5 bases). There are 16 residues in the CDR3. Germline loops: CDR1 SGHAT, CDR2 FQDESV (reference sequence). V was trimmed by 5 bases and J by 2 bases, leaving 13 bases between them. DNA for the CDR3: TGTGCCAGCAGCCGGGCAACAGGCACCTATAATTCACCCCTCCACTTT. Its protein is CASSRATGTYNSPLHF. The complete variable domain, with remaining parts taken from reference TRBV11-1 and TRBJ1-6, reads EAEVAQSPRYKITEKSQAVAFWCDPISGHATLYWYRQILGQGPELLVQFQDESVVDDSQLPKDRFSAERLKGVDSTLKIQPAELGDSAMYLCASSRATGTYNSPLHFGNGTRLTVT.

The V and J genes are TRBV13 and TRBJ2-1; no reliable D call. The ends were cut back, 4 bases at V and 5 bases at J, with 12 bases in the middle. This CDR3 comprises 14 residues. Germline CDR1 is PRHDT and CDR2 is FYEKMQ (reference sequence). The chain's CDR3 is CASSSVQFDNEQFF. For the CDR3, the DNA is TGTGCCAGCAGCTCGGTACAGTTCGACAATGAGCAGTTCTTC.

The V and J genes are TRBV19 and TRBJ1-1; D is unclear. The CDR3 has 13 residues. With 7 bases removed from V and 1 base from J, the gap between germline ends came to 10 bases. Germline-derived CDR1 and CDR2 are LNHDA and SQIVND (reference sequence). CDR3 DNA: TGTGCCAGTACCCACAGCCGGAACACTGAAGCTTTCTTT. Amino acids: CASTHSRNTEAFF.

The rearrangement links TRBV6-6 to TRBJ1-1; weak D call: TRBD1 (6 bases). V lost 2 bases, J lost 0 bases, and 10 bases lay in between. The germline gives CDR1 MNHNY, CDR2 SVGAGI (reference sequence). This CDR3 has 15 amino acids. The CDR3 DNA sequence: TGTGCCAGCAGTTACACAGGGCAGGTGAACACTGAAGCTTTCTTT. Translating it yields CASSYTGQVNTEAFF.

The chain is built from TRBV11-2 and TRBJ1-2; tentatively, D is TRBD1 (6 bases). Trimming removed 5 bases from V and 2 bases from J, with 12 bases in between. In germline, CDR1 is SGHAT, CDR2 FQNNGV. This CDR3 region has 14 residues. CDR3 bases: TGTGCCAGCAGCCCCTCAACAGGGAACTATGGCTACACCTTC. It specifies CASSPSTGNYGYTF.

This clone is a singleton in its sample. The CDR3 region is CASRRPGQGEGSPLHF. The CDR3 DNA reads TGCGCCAGCAGGAGACCGGGACAGGGGGAGGGATCACCCCTCCACTTT. V and J are TRBV5-1 and TRBJ1-6; TRBD1 agrees at 11 bases. Germline V gene lookup returns CDR1 SGHRS and CDR2 YFSETQ. There are 16 residues in the CDR3. Trimming took 5 bases from V and 10 from J; bases not matched to a gene: 11.

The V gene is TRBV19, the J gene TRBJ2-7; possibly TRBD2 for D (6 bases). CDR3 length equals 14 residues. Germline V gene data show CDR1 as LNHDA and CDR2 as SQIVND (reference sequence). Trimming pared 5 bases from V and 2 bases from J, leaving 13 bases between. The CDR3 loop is CASSAGTGAYEQYV. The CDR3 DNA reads TGTGCCAGTAGTGCCGGGACGGGGGCCTACGAGCAGTACGTC.

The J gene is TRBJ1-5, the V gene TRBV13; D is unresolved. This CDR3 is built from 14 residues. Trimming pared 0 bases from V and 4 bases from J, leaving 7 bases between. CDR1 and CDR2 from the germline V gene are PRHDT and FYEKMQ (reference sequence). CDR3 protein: CASSLGKGNQPQHF. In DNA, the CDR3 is TGTGCCAGCAGCTTAGGGAAGGGAAATCAGCCCCAGCATTTT.

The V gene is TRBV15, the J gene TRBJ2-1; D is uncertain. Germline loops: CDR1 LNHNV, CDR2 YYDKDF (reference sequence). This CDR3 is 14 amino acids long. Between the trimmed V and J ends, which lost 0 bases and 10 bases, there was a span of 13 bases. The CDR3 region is CATSRDAVTREQFF. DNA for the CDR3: TGTGCCACCAGCAGAGATGCGGTTACACGGGAGCAGTTCTTC.

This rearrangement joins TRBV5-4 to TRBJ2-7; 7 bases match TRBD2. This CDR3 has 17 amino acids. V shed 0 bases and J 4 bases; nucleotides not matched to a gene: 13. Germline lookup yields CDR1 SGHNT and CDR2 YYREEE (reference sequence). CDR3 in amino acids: CASSLASGASRAYEQYF. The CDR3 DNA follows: TGTGCCAGCAGCTTGGCCAGCGGGGCCTCAAGAGCGTACGAGCAGTACTTC.

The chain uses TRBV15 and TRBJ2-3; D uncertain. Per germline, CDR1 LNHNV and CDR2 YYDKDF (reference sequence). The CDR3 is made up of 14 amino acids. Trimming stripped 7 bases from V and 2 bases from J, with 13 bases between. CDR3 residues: CATTRGRVTDTQYF. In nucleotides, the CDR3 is TGTGCCACCACCCGAGGAAGGGTCACAGATACGCAGTATTTT.

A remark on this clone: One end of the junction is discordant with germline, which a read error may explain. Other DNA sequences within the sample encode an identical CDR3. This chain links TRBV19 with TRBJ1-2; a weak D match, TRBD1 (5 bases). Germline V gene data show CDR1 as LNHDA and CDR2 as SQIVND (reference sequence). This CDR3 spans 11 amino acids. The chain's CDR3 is CASSTGYGYTF. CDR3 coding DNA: TGTGCCAGCAGTACAGGCTATGGCTACACCTTC. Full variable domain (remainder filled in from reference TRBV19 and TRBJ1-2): DGGITQSPKYLFRKEGQNVTLSCEQNLNHDAMYWYRQDPGQGLRLIYYSQIVNDFQKGDIAEGYSVSREKKESFPLTVTSAQKNPTAFYLCASSTGYGYTFGSGTRLTVV.

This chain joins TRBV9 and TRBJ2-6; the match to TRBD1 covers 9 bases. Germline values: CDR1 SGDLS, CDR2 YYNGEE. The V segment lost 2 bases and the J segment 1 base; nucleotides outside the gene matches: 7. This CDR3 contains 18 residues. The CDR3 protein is CASSVDPGQGSGANVLTF. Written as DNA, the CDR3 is TGTGCCAGCAGCGTCGATCCGGGACAGGGTTCTGGGGCCAACGTCCTGACTTTC.

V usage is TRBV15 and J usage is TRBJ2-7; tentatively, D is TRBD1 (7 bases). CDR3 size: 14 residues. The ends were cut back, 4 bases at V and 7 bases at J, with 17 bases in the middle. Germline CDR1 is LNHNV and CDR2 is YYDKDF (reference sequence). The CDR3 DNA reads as TGTGCCACCAGCATCCGACGGACAGGAGGGGAGCAGTACTTC. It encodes CATSIRRTGGEQYF.

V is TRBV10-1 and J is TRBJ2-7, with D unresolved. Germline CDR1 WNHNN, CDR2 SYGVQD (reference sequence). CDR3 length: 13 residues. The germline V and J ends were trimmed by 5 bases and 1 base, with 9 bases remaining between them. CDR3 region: CASSREFSYEQYF. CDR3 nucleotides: TGCGCCAGCAGTAGAGAGTTTTCCTACGAGCAGTACTTC.

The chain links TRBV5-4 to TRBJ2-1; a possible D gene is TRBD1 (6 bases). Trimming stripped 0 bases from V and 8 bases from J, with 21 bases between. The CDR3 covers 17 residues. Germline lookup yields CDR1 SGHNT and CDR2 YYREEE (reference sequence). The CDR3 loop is CASSLAAGAQVFHEQFF. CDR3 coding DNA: TGTGCCAGCAGCTTGGCGGCAGGGGCCCAAGTATTCCATGAGCAGTTCTTC.

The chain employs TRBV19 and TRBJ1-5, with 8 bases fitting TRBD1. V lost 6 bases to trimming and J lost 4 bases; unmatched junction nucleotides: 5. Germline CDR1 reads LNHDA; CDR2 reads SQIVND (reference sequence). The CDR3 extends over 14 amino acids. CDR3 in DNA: TGTGCCAGTAGCGACAGGGGAGGGAATCAGCCCCAGCATTTT. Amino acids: CASSDRGGNQPQHF.